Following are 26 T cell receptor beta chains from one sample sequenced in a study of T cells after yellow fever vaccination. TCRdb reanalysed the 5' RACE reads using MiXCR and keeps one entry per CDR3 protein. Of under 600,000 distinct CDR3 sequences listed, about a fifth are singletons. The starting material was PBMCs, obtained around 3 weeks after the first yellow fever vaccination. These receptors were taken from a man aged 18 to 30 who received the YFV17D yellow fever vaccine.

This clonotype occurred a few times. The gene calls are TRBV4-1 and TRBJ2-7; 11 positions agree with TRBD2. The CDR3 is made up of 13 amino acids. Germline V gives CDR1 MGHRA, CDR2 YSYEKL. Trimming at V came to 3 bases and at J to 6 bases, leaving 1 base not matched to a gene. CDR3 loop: CASSQLAGGEQYV. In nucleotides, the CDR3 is TGCGCCAGCAGCCAGCTAGCGGGGGGCGAGCAGTACGTC.

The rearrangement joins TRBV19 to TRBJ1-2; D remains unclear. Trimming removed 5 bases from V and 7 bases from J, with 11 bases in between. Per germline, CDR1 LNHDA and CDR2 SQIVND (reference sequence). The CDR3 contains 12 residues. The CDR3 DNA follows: TGTGCCAGTAGTCCAAATATGGGTGGCTACACCTTC. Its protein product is CASSPNMGGYTF.

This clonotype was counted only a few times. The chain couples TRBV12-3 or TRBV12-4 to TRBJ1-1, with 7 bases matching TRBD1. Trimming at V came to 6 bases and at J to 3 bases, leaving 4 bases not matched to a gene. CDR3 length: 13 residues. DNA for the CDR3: TGTGCCAGCAGCAACAGGGGCCACACTGAAGCTTTCTTT. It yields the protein CASSNRGHTEAFF.

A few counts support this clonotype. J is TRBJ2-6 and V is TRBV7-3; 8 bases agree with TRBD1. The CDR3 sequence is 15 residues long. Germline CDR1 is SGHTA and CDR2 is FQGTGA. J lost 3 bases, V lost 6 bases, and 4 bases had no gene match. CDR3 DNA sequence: TGTGCCAGCAGGCTGACAGGGGATGGGGCCAACGTCCTGACTTTC. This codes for CASRLTGDGANVLTF.

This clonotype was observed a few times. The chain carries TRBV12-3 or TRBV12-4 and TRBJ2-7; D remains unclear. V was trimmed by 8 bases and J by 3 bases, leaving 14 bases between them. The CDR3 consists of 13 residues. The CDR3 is CASCRLPCYEQYF. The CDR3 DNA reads TGTGCCAGCTGCAGGCTCCCCTGCTACGAGCAGTACTTC.

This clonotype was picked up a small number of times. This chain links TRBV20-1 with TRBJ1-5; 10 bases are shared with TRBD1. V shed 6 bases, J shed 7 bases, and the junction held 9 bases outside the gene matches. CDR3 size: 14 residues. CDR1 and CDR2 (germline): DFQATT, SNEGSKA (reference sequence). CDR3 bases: TGCAGTGCCTACGAGACAGGGGGCTTCCAGCCCCAGCATTTT. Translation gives CSAYETGGFQPQHF.

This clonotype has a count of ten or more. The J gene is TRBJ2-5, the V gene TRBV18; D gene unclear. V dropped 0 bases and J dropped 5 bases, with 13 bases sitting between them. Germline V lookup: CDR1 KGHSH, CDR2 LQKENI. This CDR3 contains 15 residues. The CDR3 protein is CASSPPDTGGETQYF. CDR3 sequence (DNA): TGTGCCAGCTCACCACCCGATACCGGTGGGGAGACCCAGTACTTC. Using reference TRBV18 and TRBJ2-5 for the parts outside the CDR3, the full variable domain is NAGVMQNPRHLVRRRGQEARLRCSPMKGHSHVYWYRQLPEEGLKFMVYLQKENIIDESGMPKERFSAEFPKEGPSILRIQQVVRGDSAAYFCASSPPDTGGETQYFGPGTRLLVL.

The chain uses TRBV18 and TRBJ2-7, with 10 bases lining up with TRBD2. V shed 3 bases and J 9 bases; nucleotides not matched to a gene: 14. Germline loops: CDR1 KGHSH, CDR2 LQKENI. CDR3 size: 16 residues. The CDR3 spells CASSPPGLAGEKGQYF. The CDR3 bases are TGTGCCAGCTCACCCCCCGGGCTAGCGGGGGAAAAGGGGCAGTACTTC. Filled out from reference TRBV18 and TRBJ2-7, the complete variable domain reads NAGVMQNPRHLVRRRGQEARLRCSPMKGHSHVYWYRQLPEEGLKFMVYLQKENIIDESGMPKERFSAEFPKEGPSILRIQQVVRGDSAAYFCASSPPGLAGEKGQYFGPGTRLTVT.

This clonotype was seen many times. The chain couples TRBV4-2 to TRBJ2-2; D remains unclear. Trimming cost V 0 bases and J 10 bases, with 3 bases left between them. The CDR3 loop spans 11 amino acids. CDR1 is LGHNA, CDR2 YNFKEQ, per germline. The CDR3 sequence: CASSQDKELFF. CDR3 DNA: TGTGCCAGCAGCCAAGATAAGGAGCTGTTTTTT.

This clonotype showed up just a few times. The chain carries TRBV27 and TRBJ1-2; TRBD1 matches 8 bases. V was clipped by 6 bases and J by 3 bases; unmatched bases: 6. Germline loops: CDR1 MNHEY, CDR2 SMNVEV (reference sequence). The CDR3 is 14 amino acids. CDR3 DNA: TGTGCCAGCAGACCAGGGGGCGCAGACTATGGCTACACCTTC. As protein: CASRPGGADYGYTF.

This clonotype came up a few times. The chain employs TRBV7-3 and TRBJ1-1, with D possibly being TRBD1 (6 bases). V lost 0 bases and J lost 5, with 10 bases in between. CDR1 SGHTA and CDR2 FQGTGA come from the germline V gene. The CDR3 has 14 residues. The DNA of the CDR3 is TGTGCCAGCAGCTTAACTCCAGGGGTTACTGAAGCTTTCTTT. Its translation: CASSLTPGVTEAFF.

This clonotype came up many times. The CDR3 coding sequence is TGTGCCAGCAGCCAAGCACCCCCCCCGGATACGCAGTATTTT. This gives the protein CASSQAPPPDTQYF. V usage is TRBV3-1 and J usage is TRBJ2-3; D gene uncertain. Germline V gene lookup returns CDR1 LGHDT and CDR2 YNNKEL (reference sequence). This CDR3 spans 14 amino acids. Trimming shortened V by 1 base and J by 6 bases, and 11 bases separated the two germline ends.

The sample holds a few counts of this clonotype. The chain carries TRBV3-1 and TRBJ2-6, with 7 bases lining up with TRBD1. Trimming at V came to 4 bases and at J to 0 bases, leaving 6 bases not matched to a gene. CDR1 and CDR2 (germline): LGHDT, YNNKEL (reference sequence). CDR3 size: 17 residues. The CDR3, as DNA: TGTGCCAGCAGCCCTACAGGGGCCCACTCTGGGGCCAACGTCCTGACTTTC. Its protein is CASSPTGAHSGANVLTF.

The CDR3 loop is CASSFSFRGREDTEAFF. CDR3 nucleotides: TGTGCCAGCAGCTTCTCATTCCGGGGGAGGGAGGACACTGAAGCTTTCTTT. The chain links TRBV11-2 to TRBJ1-1, with a weak D call TRBD1 (5 bases). Deletions cut 3 bases from V and 3 bases from J, with 20 bases between. The CDR3 spans 17 residues. Germline-derived CDR1 and CDR2 are SGHAT and FQNNGV.

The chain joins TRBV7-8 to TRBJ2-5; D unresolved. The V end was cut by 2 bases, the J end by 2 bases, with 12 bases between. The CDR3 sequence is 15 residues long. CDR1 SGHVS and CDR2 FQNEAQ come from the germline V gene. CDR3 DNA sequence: TGTGCCAGCAGCTTATGGCGGAACGTTCAAGAGACCCAGTACTTC. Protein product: CASSLWRNVQETQYF.

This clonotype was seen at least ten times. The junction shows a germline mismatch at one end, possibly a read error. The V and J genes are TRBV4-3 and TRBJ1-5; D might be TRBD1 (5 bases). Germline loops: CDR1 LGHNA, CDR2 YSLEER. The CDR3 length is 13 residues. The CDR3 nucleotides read TGTGCCAGCAGCCAGGGAGAAGGTCAGCCCCAGCATTTT. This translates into CASSQGEGQPQHF.

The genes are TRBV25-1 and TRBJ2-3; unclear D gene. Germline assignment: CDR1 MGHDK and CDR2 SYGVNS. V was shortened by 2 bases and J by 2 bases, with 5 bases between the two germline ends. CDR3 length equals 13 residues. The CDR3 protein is CASSETATDTQYF. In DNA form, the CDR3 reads TGTGCCAGCAGTGAAACCGCCACAGATACGCAGTATTTT.

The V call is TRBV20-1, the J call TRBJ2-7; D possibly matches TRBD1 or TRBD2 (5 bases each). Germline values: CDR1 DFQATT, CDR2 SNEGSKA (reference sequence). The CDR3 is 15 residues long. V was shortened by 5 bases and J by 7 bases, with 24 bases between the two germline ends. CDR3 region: CSARAGTHKAEEQYF. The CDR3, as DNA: TGCAGTGCTCGGGCCGGGACCCATAAGGCTGAAGAGCAGTACTTC.

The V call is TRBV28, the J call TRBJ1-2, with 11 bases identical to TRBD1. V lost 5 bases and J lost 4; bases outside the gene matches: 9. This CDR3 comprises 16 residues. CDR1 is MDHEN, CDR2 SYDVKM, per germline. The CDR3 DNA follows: TGTGCCAGCAGTGCCTCCGGGACAGGGGGGGTCTATGGCTACACCTTC. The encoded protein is CASSASGTGGVYGYTF.

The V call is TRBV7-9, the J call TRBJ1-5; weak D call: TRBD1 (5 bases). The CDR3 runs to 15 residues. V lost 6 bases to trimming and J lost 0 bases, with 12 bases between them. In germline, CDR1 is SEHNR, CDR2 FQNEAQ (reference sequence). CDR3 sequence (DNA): TGTGCCAGCAGAGAGAGTGGGGGTAGCAATCAGCCCCAGCATTTT. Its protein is CASRESGGSNQPQHF.

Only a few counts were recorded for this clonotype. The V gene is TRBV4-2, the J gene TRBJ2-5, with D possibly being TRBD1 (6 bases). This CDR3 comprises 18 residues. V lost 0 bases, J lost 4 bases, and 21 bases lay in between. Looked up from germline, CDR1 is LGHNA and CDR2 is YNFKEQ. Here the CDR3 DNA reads TGTGCCAGCAGCCAAGATTTAGAGGGCAGGGGCCTGGGAGAGACCCAGTACTTC. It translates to CASSQDLEGRGLGETQYF.

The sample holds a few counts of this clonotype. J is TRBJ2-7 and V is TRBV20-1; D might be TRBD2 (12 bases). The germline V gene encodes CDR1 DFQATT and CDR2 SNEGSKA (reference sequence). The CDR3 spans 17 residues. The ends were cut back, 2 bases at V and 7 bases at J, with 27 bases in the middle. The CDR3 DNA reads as TGCAGTGCTAGATCGCTCCGGACTAGCGGGGACAGGGGGGAGCAGTACTTC. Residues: CSARSLRTSGDRGEQYF.

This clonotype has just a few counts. DNA for the CDR3: TGTGCCAGCTCAACTGACTTCGGGGGACGGGGAGATACGCAGTATTTT. Protein sequence: CASSTDFGGRGDTQYF. The J gene is TRBJ2-3, the V gene TRBV18, with D perhaps TRBD2 (6 bases). This CDR3 contains 16 residues. Germline V CDR1 and CDR2: KGHSH, LQKENI. Trimming took off 5 bases at V and 5 bases at J, with 20 bases between the two ends. The full variable domain, rest sourced from reference TRBV18 and TRBJ2-3, is NAGVMQNPRHLVRRRGQEARLRCSPMKGHSHVYWYRQLPEEGLKFMVYLQKENIIDESGMPKERFSAEFPKEGPSILRIQQVVRGDSAAYFCASSTDFGGRGDTQYFGPGTRLTVL.

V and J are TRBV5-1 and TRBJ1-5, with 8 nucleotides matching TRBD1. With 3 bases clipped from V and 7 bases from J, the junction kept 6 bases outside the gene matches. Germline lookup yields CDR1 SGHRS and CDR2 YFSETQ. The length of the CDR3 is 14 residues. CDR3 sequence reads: CASSSQGGEQPQHF. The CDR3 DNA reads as TGCGCCAGCAGCTCACAGGGGGGAGAACAGCCCCAGCATTTT.

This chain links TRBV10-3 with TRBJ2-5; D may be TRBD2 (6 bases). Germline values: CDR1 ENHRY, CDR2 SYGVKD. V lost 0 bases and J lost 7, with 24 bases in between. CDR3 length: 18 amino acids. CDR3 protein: CAISESERPSAWWWTQYF. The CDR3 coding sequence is TGTGCCATCAGTGAGTCCGAGAGGCCTAGCGCTTGGTGGTGGACCCAGTACTTC.

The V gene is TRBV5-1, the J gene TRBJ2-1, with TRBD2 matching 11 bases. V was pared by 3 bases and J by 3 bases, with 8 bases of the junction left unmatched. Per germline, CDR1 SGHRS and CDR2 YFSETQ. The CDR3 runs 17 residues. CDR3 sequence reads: CASSSGLGLAGYNEQFF. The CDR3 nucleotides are TGCGCCAGCAGCTCGGGACTAGGACTAGCGGGCTACAATGAGCAGTTCTTC. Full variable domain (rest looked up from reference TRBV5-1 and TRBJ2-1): KAGVTQTPRYLIKTRGQQVTLSCSPISGHRSVSWYQQTPGQGLQFLFEYFSETQRNKGNFPGRFSGRQFSNSRSEMNVSTLELGDSALYLCASSSGLGLAGYNEQFFGPGTRLTVL.